This TCR beta chain comes out of a study of Ad26.COV2.S vaccination and SARS-CoV-2 variants. Study summary: Enrollment placed the donor in the COV1001 Ad26.COV2.S trial arm.

Looked up from germline, CDR1 is SGHRS and CDR2 is YFSETQ. The CDR3 is 14 amino acids. Between the trimmed V and J ends, which lost 2 bases and 0 bases, there was a span of 9 bases. The data were produced by immunoSEQ multiplex PCR, yet TCRdb's version contains in-frame clones alone and is incomplete. Of roughly 700,000 clones in the sample, around 90% are singletons; the top ten hold over 1.3%. Indicated treatment: some 20 received Ad26.COV2.S at low or high dose, single or two shots; roughly five received placebo; per-sample allocation not given. After the first vaccine or placebo injection, samples were drawn on day 63.

The receptor's source is a person aged 18 to 59 who received the Ad26.COV2.S COVID-19 vaccine or a placebo. The input for sequencing was peripheral blood, taken in a trial of Ad26.COV2.S vaccine versus placebo. The chain carries TRBV5-1 and TRBJ2-7; D is perhaps TRBD2 (6 bases). CDR3 DNA: TGCGCCAGCAGCTTTGGGACTGCCTCCTACGAGCAGTACTTC. Residues: CASSFGTASYEQYF. Drawing the rest from reference TRBV5-1 and TRBJ2-7, the complete variable domain is KAGVTQTPRYLIKTRGQQVTLSCSPISGHRSVSWYQQTPGQGLQFLFEYFSETQRNKGNFPGRFSGRQFSNSRSEMNVSTLELGDSALYLCASSFGTASYEQYFGPGTRLTVT.